Presented here are 18 T cell receptor beta chains from one specimen sequenced in a study of cytomegalovirus exposure and HLA in healthy donors. The protocol was immunoSEQ multiplex PCR, while the TCRdb copy is restricted to in-frame clones and leaves out a portion. The sample shows 150,000 to 200,000 clones, around four fifths of them seen only once. The sequenced sample consisted of PBMCs. Every receptor here comes from a young man in good health and CMV-seropositive.

The chain joins TRBV7-9 to TRBJ2-1; no firm D call. CDR1 and CDR2 (germline): SEHNR, FQNEAQ (reference sequence). The CDR3 extends over 12 amino acids. The V and J ends lost 1 base and 9 bases respectively, with 7 bases between them. This CDR3 is CASSLVPFEQFF. CDR3 DNA sequence: TGTGCCAGCAGCTTAGTCCCCTTTGAGCAGTTCTTC.

V usage is TRBV5-1 and J usage is TRBJ2-1; 9 nucleotides agree with TRBD1. The CDR3 extends over 12 amino acids. Looked up from germline, CDR1 is SGHRS and CDR2 is YFSETQ. The trim removed 8 bases at V and 7 bases at J, leaving 4 bases unmatched. CDR3 residues: CASGTGRNEQFF. The CDR3 DNA reads TGCGCCAGTGGGACAGGGAGGAATGAGCAGTTCTTC.

In DNA, the CDR3 is TGCGCCAGCAGCCCACTAGGGAGTGAGCAGTTCTTC. Translating it yields CASSPLGSEQFF. The chain couples TRBV4-1 to TRBJ2-1, with D possibly matching TRBD2 (5 bases). The CDR3 loop spans 12 amino acids. Per germline, CDR1 MGHRA and CDR2 YSYEKL. The germline V and J ends were trimmed by 4 bases and 9 bases, with 10 bases remaining between them.

The chain joins TRBV4-1 to TRBJ2-7; 8 bases match TRBD1. CDR1 MGHRA and CDR2 YSYEKL come from the germline V gene. The CDR3 covers 15 residues. Unmatched junction bases numbered 10, after V lost 2 bases and J lost 7 bases. The CDR3 region has the DNA TGCGCCAGCAGCCAATCGCAGGGGGCGGTTGATGAGCAGTACTTC. Amino acid sequence: CASSQSQGAVDEQYF.

The chain employs TRBV2 and TRBJ2-7; 7 bases match TRBD1. J gave up 5 bases and V 3 bases, and 19 bases lay outside the gene matches. CDR3 size: 18 residues. The germline V gene has CDR1 SNHLY and CDR2 FYNNEI. In DNA form, the CDR3 reads TGTGCCAGCAGTGATGGGACCATCCGGGACAGCCCATGGGACGAGCAGTACTTC. Residues: CASSDGTIRDSPWDEQYF.

The sample holds a few counts of this clone. The chain employs TRBV6-5 and TRBJ2-7; 8 positions agree with TRBD1. From germline, CDR1 is MNHEY and CDR2 SVGAGI. The CDR3 has 15 amino acids. The J segment lost 4 bases and the V segment lost 1 base, leaving 6 bases of the junction unmatched. In DNA form, the CDR3 reads TGTGCCAGCAGTTACTACTGGACAGGGCCTTACGAGCAGTACTTC. This translates into CASSYYWTGPYEQYF.

The chain is built from TRBV7-3 and TRBJ2-4; 7 bases are shared with TRBD2. The CDR3 sequence is 19 residues long. CDR1 and CDR2 from the germline V gene are SGHTA and FQGTGA. V lost 2 bases, J lost 0 bases, and 13 bases stayed unmatched. The CDR3 reads CASSLPGTTGEEAKNIQYF. CDR3 DNA sequence: TGTGCCAGCAGCTTACCGGGGACTACGGGGGAGGAAGCCAAAAACATTCAGTACTTC.

The J gene is TRBJ1-2, the V gene TRBV7-2; TRBD1 matches at 7 bases. There are 14 residues in the CDR3. CDR1 SGHTA and CDR2 FQGNSA come from the germline V gene. The V gene end was trimmed by 5 bases and the J gene end by 6 bases; junction bases not matched to a gene: 9. The CDR3 DNA sequence: TGTGCCAGCAGCCAGGGGGGAAGGGCCAATGGCTACACCTTC. It codes for CASSQGGRANGYTF.

The V call is TRBV6-5, the J call TRBJ1-6, with TRBD1 matching 9 bases. This CDR3 comprises 14 residues. V was clipped by 5 bases and J by 9 bases; unmatched bases: 5. Germline CDR1 is MNHEY and CDR2 is SVGAGI. CDR3 DNA sequence: TGTGCCAGCAGTACCGGGACAGGGTCTTCACCCCTCCACTTT. The encoded protein is CASSTGTGSSPLHF.

The V call is TRBV10-1, the J call TRBJ1-6; possible D gene TRBD1, 5 bases. The CDR3 sequence is 17 residues long. With 6 bases removed from V and 0 bases from J, the gap between germline ends came to 15 bases. Germline V gene sequence: CDR1 WNHNN, CDR2 SYGVQD (reference sequence). CDR3 bases: TGCGCCAGCAGGGGGGAGGGATTTAGCTCCTATAATTCACCCCTCCACTTT. It codes for CASRGEGFSSYNSPLHF.

This clone was counted between two and nine times. The chain links TRBV6-5 to TRBJ2-1, with TRBD2 matching over 8 bases. Unmatched junction bases numbered 8, after V lost 0 bases and J lost 10 bases. The CDR3 consists of 15 residues. CDR1 is MNHEY and CDR2 is SVGAGI in the germline V gene. CDR3 amino acids: CASSYSGLVSREQFF. The CDR3 coding sequence is TGTGCCAGCAGTTACTCGGGACTAGTTTCTCGAGAGCAGTTCTTC.

The chain combines TRBV6-1 with TRBJ1-5; no clear D gene. From germline, CDR1 is MNHNS and CDR2 SASEGT. The CDR3 contains 18 residues. With 2 bases removed from V and 0 bases from J, the gap between germline ends came to 17 bases. The CDR3 DNA reads as TGTGCCAGCAGTGAATCGTATCAACAGTCGTATAGCAATCAGCCCCAGCATTTT. Translation gives CASSESYQQSYSNQPQHF.

The rearrangement joins TRBV6-5 to TRBJ1-6; TRBD1 aligns across 7 bases. The V and J ends lost 1 base and 9 bases, in that order; junction bases with no gene match: 6. CDR3 length equals 15 residues. The V gene's germline CDR1 is MNHEY and CDR2 SVGAGI. The CDR3 spells CASSYLDRVPSPLHF. The CDR3 DNA is TGTGCCAGCAGTTACTTAGACAGGGTTCCTTCACCCCTCCACTTT.

This clone was seen only once. The chain has TRBV5-1 and TRBJ2-1, with 7 positions matching TRBD1. Germline CDR1 SGHRS, CDR2 YFSETQ. The CDR3 contains 13 residues. V trimming: 0 bases; J trimming: 10 bases; junction bases outside the gene matches: 4. The chain's CDR3 is CASSLEGAREQFF. The CDR3 bases are TGCGCCAGCAGCTTGGAGGGGGCTCGAGAGCAGTTCTTC.

The chain couples TRBV5-1 to TRBJ1-1, with 7 nucleotides matching TRBD1. The CDR3 consists of 14 residues. J gave up 2 bases and V 5 bases, and 6 bases lay outside the gene matches. The germline V gene has CDR1 SGHRS and CDR2 YFSETQ. The CDR3 sequence: CASRETGTNTEAFF. The DNA for the CDR3 is TGCGCCAGCAGGGAGACAGGGACAAACACTGAAGCTTTCTTT.

This clone was seen a handful of times. The gene calls are TRBV7-9 and TRBJ2-3; the D gene is possibly TRBD2 (7 bases). The germline V and J ends were trimmed by 5 bases and 4 bases, with 10 bases remaining between them. The CDR3 runs 13 residues. Germline V gives CDR1 SEHNR, CDR2 FQNEAQ (reference sequence). The CDR3 DNA sequence: TGTGCCAGCAGCCGGGGGGCGTCAGATACGCAGTATTTT. Translating gives CASSRGASDTQYF.

This CDR3 reads CASSQGQGPMNTEAFF. The CDR3 DNA is TGCGCCAGCAGCCAAGGGCAGGGTCCCATGAACACTGAAGCTTTCTTT. V and J are TRBV4-1 and TRBJ1-1, with TRBD1 as a possible D gene (5 bases). This CDR3 contains 16 residues. Germline CDR1 MGHRA, CDR2 YSYEKL. The germline V and J ends were trimmed by 1 base and 0 bases, with 12 bases remaining between them.

The CDR3 DNA follows: TGTGCCAGCAGCTTGGAAAGCGGGGGGTCCTACAATGAGCAGTTCTTC. Amino acids: CASSLESGGSYNEQFF. The rearrangement uses TRBV5-4 and TRBJ2-1, with 9 bases identical to TRBD2. CDR3 length equals 16 residues. Germline V gives CDR1 SGHNT, CDR2 YYREEE (reference sequence). V gave up 0 bases and J gave up 1 base; unmatched junction bases: 2.